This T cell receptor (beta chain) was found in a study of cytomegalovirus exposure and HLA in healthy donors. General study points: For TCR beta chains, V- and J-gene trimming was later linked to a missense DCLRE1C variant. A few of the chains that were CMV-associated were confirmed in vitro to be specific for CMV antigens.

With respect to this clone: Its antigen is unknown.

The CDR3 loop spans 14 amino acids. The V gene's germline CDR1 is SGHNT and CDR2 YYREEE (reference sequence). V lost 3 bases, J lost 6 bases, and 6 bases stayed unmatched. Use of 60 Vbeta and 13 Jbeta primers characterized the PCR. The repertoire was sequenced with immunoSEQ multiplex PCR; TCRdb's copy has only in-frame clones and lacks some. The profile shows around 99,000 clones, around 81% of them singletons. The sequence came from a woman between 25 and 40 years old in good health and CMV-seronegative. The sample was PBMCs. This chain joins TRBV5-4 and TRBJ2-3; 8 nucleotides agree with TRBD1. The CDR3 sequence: CASSSPGGMDTQYF. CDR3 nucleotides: TGTGCCAGCAGCTCACCAGGGGGCATGGATACGCAGTATTTT.